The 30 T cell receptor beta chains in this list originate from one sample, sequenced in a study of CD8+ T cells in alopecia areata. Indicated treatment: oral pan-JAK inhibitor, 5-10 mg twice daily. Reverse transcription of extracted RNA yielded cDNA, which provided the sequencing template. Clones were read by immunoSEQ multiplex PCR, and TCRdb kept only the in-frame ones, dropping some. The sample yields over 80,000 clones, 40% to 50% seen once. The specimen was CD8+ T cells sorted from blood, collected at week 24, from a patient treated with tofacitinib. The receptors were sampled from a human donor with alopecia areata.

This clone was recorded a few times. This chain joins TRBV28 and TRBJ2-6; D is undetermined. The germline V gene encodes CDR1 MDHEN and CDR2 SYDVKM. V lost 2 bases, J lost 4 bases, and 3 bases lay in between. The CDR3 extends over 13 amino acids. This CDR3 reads CASSLPGANVLTF. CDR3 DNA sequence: TGTGCCAGCAGTTTACCCGGGGCCAACGTCCTGACTTTC.

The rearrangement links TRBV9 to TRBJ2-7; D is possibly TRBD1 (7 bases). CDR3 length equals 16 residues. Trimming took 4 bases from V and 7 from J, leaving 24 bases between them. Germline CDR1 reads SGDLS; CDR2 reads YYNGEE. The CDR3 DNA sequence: TGTGCCAGCAGCCCAGGGGGAGCGGGCGAAATCTGGGAGCAGTACTTC. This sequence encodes CASSPGGAGEIWEQYF.

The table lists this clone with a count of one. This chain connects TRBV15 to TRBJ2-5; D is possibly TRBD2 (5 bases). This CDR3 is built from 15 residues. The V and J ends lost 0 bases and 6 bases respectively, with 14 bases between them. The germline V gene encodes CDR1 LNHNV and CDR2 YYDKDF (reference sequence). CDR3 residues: CATSRDRGMTKTQYF. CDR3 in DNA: TGTGCCACCAGCAGAGATCGTGGAATGACTAAGACCCAGTACTTC.

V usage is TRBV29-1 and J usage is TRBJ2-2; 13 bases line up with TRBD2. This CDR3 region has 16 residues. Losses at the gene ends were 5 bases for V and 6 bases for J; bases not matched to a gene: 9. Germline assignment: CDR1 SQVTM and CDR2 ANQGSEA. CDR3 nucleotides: TGCAGCGTTCGACTTGGACTAGCGGGAGACGCCGGGGAGCTGTTTTTT. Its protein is CSVRLGLAGDAGELFF.

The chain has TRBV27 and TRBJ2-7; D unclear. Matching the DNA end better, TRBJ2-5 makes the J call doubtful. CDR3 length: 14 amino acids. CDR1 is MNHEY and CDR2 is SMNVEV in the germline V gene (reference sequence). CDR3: CASSPHRYQETQYF. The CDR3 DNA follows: TGTGCCAGCAGTCCACACCGGTACCAAGAGACCCAGTACTTC.

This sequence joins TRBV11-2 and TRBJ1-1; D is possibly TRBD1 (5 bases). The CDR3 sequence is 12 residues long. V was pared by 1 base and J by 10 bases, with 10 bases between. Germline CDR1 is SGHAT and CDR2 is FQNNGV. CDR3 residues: CASSLGREGAFF. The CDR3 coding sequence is TGTGCCAGCAGCTTAGGCAGGGAAGGAGCTTTCTTT.

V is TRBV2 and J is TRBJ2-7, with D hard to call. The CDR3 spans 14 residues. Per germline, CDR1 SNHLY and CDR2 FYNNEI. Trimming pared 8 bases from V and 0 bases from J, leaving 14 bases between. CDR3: CASVGRTNSYEQYF. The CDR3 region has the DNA TGTGCCAGCGTGGGCAGAACTAACTCCTACGAGCAGTACTTC.

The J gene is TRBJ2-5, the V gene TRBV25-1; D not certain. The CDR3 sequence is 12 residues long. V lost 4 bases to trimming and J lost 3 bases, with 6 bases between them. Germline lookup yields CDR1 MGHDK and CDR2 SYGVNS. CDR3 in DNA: TGTGCCAGCAGTGTATCAAAAGAGACCCAGTACTTC. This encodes CASSVSKETQYF. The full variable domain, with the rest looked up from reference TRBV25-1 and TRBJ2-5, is EADIYQTPRYLVIGTGKKITLECSQTMGHDKMYWYQQDPGMELHLIHYSYGVNSTEKGDLSSESTVSRIRTEHFPLTLESARPSHTSQYLCASSVSKETQYFGPGTRLLVL.

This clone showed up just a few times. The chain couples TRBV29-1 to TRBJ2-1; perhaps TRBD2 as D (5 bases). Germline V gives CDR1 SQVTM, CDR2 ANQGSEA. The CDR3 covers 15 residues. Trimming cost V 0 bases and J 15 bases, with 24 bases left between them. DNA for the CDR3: TGCAGCGTTGAAGATCGGGGTGCTTTGCGATGGTGGAGGTTCTTC. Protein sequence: CSVEDRGALRWWRFF.

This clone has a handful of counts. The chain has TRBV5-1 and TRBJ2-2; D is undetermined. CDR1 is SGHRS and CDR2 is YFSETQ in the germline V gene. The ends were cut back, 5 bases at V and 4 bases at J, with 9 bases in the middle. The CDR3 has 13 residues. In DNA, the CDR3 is TGCGCCAGCAGTCCAGAGTTCACCGGGGAGCTGTTTTTT. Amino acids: CASSPEFTGELFF. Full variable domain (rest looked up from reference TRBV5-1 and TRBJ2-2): KAGVTQTPRYLIKTRGQQVTLSCSPISGHRSVSWYQQTPGQGLQFLFEYFSETQRNKGNFPGRFSGRQFSNSRSEMNVSTLELGDSALYLCASSPEFTGELFFGEGSRLTVL.

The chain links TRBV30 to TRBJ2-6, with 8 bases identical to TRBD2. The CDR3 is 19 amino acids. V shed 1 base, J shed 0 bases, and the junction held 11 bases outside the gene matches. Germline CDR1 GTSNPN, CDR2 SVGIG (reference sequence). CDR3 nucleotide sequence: TGTGCCTGGAGTGACTCGGTTAGCGGGATTCTCTCTGGGGCCAACGTCCTGACTTTC. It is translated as CAWSDSVSGILSGANVLTF.

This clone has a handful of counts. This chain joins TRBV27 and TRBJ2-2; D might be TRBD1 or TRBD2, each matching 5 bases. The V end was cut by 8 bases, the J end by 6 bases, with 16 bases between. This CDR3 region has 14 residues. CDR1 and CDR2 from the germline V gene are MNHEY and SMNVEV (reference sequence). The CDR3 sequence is CASSVRGNAGELFF. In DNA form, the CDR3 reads TGTGCCAGCTCAGTTCGGGGCAACGCCGGGGAGCTGTTTTTT.

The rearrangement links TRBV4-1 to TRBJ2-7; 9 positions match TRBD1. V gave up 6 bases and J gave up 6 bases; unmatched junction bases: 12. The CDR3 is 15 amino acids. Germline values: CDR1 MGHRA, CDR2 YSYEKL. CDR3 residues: CASRSGQGSSPEQYF. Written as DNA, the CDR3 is TGCGCCAGCAGGTCCGGACAGGGGAGCTCCCCCGAGCAGTACTTC.

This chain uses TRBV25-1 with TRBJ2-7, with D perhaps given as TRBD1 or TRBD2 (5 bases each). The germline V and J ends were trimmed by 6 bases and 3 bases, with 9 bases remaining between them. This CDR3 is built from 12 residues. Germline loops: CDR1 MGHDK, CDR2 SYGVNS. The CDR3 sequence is CASRRGSYEQYF. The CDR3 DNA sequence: TGTGCCAGCAGGAGGGGAAGCTACGAGCAGTACTTC.

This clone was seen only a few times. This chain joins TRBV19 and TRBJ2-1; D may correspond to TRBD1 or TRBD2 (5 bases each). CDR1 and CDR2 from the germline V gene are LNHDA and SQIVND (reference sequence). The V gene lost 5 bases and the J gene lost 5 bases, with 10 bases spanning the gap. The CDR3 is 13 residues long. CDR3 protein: CASSWDGNNEQFF. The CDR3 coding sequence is TGTGCCAGTAGTTGGGACGGTAACAATGAGCAGTTCTTC. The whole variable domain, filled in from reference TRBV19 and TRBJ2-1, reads DGGITQSPKYLFRKEGQNVTLSCEQNLNHDAMYWYRQDPGQGLRLIYYSQIVNDFQKGDIAEGYSVSREKKESFPLTVTSAQKNPTAFYLCASSWDGNNEQFFGPGTRLTVL.

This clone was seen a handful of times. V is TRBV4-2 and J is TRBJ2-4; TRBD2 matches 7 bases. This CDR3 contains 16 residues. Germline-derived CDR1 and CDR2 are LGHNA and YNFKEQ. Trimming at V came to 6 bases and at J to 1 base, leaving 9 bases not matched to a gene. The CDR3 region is CASSPSGGVAKNIQYF. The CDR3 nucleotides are TGTGCCAGCAGTCCTAGCGGAGGGGTGGCCAAAAACATTCAGTACTTC.

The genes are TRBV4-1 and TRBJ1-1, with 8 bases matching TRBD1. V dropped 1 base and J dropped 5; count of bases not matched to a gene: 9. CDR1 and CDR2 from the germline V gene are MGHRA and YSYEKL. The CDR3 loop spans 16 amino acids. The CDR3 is CASSQGVLTGGTEAFF. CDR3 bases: TGCGCCAGCAGCCAAGGGGTTCTAACAGGGGGGACTGAAGCTTTCTTT.

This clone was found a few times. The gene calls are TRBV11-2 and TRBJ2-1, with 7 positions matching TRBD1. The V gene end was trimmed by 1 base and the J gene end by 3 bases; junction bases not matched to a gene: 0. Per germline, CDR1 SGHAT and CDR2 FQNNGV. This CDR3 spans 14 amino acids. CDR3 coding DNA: TGTGCCAGCAGCTTAGGGACAGGCTACAATGAGCAGTTCTTC. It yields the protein CASSLGTGYNEQFF. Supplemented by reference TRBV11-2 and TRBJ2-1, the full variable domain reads EAGVAQSPRYKIIEKRQSVAFWCNPISGHATLYWYQQILGQGPKLLIQFQNNGVVDDSQLPKDRFSAERLKGVDSTLKIQPAKLEDSAVYLCASSLGTGYNEQFFGPGTRLTVL.

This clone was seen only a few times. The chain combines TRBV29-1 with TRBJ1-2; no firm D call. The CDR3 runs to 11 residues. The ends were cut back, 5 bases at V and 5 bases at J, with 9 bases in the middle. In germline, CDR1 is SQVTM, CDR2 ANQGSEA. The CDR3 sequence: CSVPVGYGYTF. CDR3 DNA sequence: TGCAGCGTTCCGGTAGGATATGGCTACACCTTC. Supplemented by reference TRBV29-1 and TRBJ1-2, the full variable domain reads SAVISQKPSRDICQRGTSLTIQCQVDSQVTMMFWYRQQPGQSLTLIATANQGSEATYESGFVIDKFPISRPNLTFSTLTVSNMSPEDSSIYLCSVPVGYGYTFGSGTRLTVV.

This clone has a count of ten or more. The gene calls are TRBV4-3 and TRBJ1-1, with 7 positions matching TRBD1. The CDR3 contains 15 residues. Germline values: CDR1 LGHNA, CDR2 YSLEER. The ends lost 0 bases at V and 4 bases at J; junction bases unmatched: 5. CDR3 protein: CASSQDKGGFTEAFF. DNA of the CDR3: TGCGCCAGCAGCCAAGATAAAGGGGGCTTCACTGAAGCTTTCTTT.

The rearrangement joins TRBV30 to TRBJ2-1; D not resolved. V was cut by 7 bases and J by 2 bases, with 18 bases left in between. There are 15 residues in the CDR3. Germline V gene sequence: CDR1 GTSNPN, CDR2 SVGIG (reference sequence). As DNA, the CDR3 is TGTGCCTCCGAGCTCGCTGGGGTCCCCTACAATGAGCAGTTCTTC. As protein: CASELAGVPYNEQFF.

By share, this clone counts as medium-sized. Here the CDR3 DNA reads TGCAGCGTTCGGCGAGGGGAAAGCTATGGCTACACCTTC. Its translation: CSVRRGESYGYTF. This rearrangement joins TRBV29-1 to TRBJ1-2, with a possible D match to TRBD1 (5 bases). This CDR3 spans 13 amino acids. CDR1 SQVTM and CDR2 ANQGSEA come from the germline V gene. V was trimmed by 5 bases and J by 4 bases, leaving 14 bases between them.

The CDR3 DNA sequence: TGTGCCAGCAGCTTGGACAGGGTTAACTATGGCTACACCTTC. Its protein product is CASSLDRVNYGYTF. The chain recombines TRBV28 with TRBJ1-2; 8 positions agree with TRBD1. Germline values: CDR1 MDHEN, CDR2 SYDVKM. This CDR3 spans 14 amino acids. J was trimmed by 1 base and V by 6 bases; bases with no gene match: 4.

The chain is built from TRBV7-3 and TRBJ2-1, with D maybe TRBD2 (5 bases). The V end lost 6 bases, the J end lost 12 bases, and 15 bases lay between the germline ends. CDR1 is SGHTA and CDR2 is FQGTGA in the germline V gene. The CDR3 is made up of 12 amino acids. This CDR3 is CASSSPGITQFF. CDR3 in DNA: TGTGCCAGCAGTTCCCCGGGAATTACGCAGTTCTTC. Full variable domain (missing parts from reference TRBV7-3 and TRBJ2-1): GAGVSQTPSNKVTEKGKYVELRCDPISGHTALYWYRQSLGQGPEFLIYFQGTGAADDSGLPNDRFFAVRPEGSVSTLKIQRTERGDSAVYLCASSSPGITQFFGPGTRLTVL.

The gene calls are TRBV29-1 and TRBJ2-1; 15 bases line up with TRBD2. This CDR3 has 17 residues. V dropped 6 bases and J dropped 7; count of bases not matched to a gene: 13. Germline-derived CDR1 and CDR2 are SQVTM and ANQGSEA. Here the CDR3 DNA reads TGCAGCGTCAAACCCGGGACTAGCGGGAGGCTGTGGAATGAGCAGTTCTTC. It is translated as CSVKPGTSGRLWNEQFF.

CDR3 protein: CATSIRGADTQYF. CDR3 coding DNA: TGTGCCACCAGCATCCGGGGCGCAGATACGCAGTATTTT. V gene TRBV15 combines with J gene TRBJ2-3; D tentatively reads TRBD1 or TRBD2 (5 bases each). The CDR3 length is 13 residues. From germline, CDR1 is LNHNV and CDR2 YYDKDF (reference sequence). Trimming removed 4 bases from V and 4 bases from J, with 9 bases in between.

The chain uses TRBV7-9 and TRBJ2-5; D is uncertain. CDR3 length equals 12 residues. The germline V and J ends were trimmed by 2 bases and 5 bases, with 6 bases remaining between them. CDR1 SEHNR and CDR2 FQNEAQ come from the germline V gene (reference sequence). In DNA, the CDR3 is TGTGCCAGCAGCTTAACCGCCGAGACCCAGTACTTC. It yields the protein CASSLTAETQYF.

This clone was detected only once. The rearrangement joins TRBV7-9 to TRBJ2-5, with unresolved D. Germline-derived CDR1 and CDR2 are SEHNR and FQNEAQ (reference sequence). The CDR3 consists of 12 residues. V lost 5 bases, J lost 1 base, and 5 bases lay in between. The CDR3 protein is CASSRTQETQYF. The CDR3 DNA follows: TGTGCCAGCAGCCGAACCCAAGAGACCCAGTACTTC.

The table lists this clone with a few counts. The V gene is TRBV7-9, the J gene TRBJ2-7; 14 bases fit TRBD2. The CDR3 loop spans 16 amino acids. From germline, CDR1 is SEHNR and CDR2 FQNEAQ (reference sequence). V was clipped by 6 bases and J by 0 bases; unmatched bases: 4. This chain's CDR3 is CASSAGTSGSSYEQYF. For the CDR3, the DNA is TGTGCCAGCAGTGCCGGGACTAGCGGGAGCTCCTACGAGCAGTACTTC.

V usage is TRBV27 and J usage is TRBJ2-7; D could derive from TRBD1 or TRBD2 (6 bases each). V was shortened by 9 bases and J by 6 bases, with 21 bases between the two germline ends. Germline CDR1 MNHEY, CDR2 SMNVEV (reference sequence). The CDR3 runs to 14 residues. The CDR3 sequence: CASGARGLPGEQYF. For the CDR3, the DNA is TGTGCCAGTGGTGCCAGGGGACTTCCTGGCGAGCAGTACTTC.